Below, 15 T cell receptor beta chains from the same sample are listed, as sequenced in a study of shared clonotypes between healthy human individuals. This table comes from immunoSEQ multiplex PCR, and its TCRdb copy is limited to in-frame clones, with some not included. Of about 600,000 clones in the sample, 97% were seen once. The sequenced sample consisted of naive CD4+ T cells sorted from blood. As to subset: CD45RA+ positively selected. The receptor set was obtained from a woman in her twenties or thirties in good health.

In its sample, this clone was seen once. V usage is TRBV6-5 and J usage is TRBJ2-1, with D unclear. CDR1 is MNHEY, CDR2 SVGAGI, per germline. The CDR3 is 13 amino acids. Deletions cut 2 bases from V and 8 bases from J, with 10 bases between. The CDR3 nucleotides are TGTGCCAGCAGTTACGCGGCGTGGGATGAGCAGTTCTTC. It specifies CASSYAAWDEQFF.

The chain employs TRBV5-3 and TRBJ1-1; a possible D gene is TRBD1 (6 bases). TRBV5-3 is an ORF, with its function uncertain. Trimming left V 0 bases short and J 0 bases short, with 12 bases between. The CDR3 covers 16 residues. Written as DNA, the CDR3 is TGTGCCAGAAGCTTGGCTAATAGGGACATGAACACTGAAGCTTTCTTT. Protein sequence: CARSLANRDMNTEAFF.

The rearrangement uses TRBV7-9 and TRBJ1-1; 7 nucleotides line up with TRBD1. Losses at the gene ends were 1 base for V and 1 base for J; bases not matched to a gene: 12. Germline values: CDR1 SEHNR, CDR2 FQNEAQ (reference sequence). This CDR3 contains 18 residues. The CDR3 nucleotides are TGTGCCAGCAGCTTAGTCGCACAACCGGGACAGACGAACACTGAAGCTTTCTTT. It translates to CASSLVAQPGQTNTEAFF.

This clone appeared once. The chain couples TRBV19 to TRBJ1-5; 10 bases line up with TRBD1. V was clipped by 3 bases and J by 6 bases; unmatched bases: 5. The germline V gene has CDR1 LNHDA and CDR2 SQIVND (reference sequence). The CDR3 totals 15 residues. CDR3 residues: CASSMPGTGVQPQHF. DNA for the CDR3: TGTGCCAGTAGTATGCCCGGGACAGGGGTTCAGCCCCAGCATTTT.

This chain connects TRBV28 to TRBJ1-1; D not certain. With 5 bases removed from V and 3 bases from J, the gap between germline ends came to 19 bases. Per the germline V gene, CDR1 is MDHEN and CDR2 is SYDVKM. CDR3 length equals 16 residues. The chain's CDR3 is CASSPSDLGPYTEAFF. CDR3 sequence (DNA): TGTGCCAGCAGTCCCTCGGACCTGGGTCCTTACACTGAAGCTTTCTTT.

The CDR3 spells CATRRSDTQYF. CDR3 coding DNA: TGTGCTACCCGGAGGAGTGACACGCAGTATTTT. The rearrangement uses TRBV19 and TRBJ2-3; a possible D gene is TRBD2 (5 bases). Germline CDR1 reads LNHDA; CDR2 reads SQIVND (reference sequence). The CDR3 consists of 11 residues.

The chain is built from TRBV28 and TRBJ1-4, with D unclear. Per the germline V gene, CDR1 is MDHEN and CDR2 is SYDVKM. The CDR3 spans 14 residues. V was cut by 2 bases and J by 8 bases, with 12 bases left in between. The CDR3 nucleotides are TGTGCCAGCAGTTTAGGCGGGGTGGTAGAAAAACTGTTTTTT. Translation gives CASSLGGVVEKLFF.

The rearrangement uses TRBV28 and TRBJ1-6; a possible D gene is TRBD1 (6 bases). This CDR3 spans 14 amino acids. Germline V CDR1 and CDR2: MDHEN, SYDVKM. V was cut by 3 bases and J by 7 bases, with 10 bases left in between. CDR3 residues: CASSLVQGNSPLHF. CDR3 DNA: TGTGCCAGCAGTTTGGTACAGGGAAATTCACCCCTCCACTTT. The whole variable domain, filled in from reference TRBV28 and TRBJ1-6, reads DVKVTQSSRYLVKRTGEKVFLECVQDMDHENMFWYRQDPGLGLRLIYFSYDVKMKEKGDIPEGYSVSREKKERFSLILESASTNQTSMYLCASSLVQGNSPLHFGNGTRLTVT.

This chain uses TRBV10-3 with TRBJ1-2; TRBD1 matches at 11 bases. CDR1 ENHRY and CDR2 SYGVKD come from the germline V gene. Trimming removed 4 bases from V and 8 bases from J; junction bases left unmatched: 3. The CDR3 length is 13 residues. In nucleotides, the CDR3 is TGTGCCATCAGTGGGACAGGGGGCGAAGGCTACACCTTC. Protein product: CAISGTGGEGYTF.

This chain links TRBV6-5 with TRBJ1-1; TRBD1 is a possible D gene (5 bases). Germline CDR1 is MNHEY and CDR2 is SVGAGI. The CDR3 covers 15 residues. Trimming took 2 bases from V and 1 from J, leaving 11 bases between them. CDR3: CASSYEGTANTEAFF. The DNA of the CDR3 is TGTGCCAGCAGTTACGAGGGGACGGCGAACACTGAAGCTTTCTTT.

The CDR3 nucleotides read TGTGCCAGCAGCTTATCCGGGAGGCTGGGGGAAAAACTGTTTTTT. As protein: CASSLSGRLGEKLFF. This chain connects TRBV5-8 to TRBJ1-4; D uncertain. V lost 2 bases and J lost 8, with 16 bases in between. The CDR3 has 15 amino acids. The germline V gene has CDR1 SGHTS and CDR2 YDEGEE.

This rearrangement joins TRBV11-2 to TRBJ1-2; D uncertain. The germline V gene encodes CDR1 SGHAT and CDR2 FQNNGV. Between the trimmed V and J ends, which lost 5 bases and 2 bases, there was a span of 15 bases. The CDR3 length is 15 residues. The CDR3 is CASSPLLASNYGYTF. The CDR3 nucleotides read TGTGCCAGCAGCCCCCTCCTGGCAAGCAACTATGGCTACACCTTC.

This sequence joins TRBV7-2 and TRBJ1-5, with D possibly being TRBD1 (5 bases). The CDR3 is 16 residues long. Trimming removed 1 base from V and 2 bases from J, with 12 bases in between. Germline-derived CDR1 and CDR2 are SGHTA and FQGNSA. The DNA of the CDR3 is TGTGCCAGCAGCTTAGGGTGGGCGACAGGCAATCAGCCCCAGCATTTT. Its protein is CASSLGWATGNQPQHF.

As DNA, the CDR3 is TGTGCCAGCACCACCGCCGCTTCCTACGAGCAGTACTTC. Its protein product is CASTTAASYEQYF. This chain uses TRBV11-2 with TRBJ2-7; D call uncertain. Trimming took off 7 bases at V and 1 base at J, with 11 bases between the two ends. The CDR3 is 13 amino acids. In germline, CDR1 is SGHAT, CDR2 FQNNGV.

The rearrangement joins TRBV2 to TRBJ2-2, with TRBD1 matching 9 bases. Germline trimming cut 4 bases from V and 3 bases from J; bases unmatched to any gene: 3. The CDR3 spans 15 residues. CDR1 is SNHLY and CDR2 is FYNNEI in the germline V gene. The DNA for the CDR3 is TGTGCCAGCAGTGCACAGGGGGCGGACACCGGGGAGCTGTTTTTT. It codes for CASSAQGADTGELFF.